The T cell receptor (beta chain) described here comes from a study of monozygotic twins with inflammatory bowel disease. Findings of the study overall: Discordant twins showed the same repertoire similarity as concordant twins, possibly from limited power.

Investigators made cDNA in eight separate reactions per sample. The UMIs contained a 6-nucleotide sample barcode. They were added by template switching during cDNA synthesis. TCRdb re-called the 5' RACE reads; every CDR3 protein appears as one record, without DNA. This sample contains fewer than 400,000 distinct CDR3 sequences. Note on this clonotype: What it binds is not known.

What was sequenced was blood. The receptor comes from a human donor with ulcerative colitis or Crohn's disease, or a healthy co-twin of an affected twin (not recorded which).

CDR3 sequence: CASRLPGQGAINEQFF. The chain links TRBV5-6 to TRBJ2-1; the TCRdb D gene call, TRBD1, has no DNA to confirm it. The CDR3 is made up of 16 amino acids. Germline CDR1 is SGHDT and CDR2 is YYEEEE.